The next 21 T cell receptor beta chains were all read from a single sample in a study of cytomegalovirus exposure and HLA in healthy donors. The PCR was carried out with 60 Vbeta primers and 13 Jbeta primers. Only in-frame clones appear in the TCRdb table, and some are missing; sequencing was by immunoSEQ multiplex PCR. The top ten hold approximately 1.4% of the sample, which has roughly 180,000 clones, 79% seen once. Sequencing was performed on PBMCs. Source of these receptors: a girl aged 10-17 years in good health and CMV-seropositive.

The rearrangement uses TRBV7-9 and TRBJ1-1, with D possibly being TRBD1 (5 bases). V dropped 3 bases and J dropped 1 base, with 9 bases sitting between them. From germline, CDR1 is SEHNR and CDR2 FQNEAQ (reference sequence). The CDR3 length is 14 residues. The CDR3 nucleotides are TGTGCCAGCAGCTTCCAGGGCCGGAACACTGAAGCTTTCTTT. Amino acids: CASSFQGRNTEAFF.

This clone has a single count. The J gene is TRBJ1-6, the V gene TRBV5-1; no firm D call. CDR3 length: 14 amino acids. Germline lookup yields CDR1 SGHRS and CDR2 YFSETQ. Trimming shortened V by 1 base and J by 7 bases, and 9 bases separated the two germline ends. The CDR3 reads CASSLTYRNSPLHF. CDR3 sequence (DNA): TGCGCCAGCAGCTTGACTTATCGGAATTCACCCCTCCACTTT.

The chain combines TRBV5-6 with TRBJ1-5, with D unresolved. V was trimmed by 5 bases and J by 3 bases, leaving 6 bases between them. Germline CDR1 is SGHDT and CDR2 is YYEEEE. The CDR3 loop spans 12 amino acids. CDR3 sequence (DNA): TGTGCCAGCAGTATAGCCAATCAGCCCCAGCATTTT. Protein product: CASSIANQPQHF.

This clone was detected only a few times. This chain uses TRBV9 with TRBJ2-7; D is undetermined. The V gene lost 1 base and the J gene lost 2 bases, with 4 bases spanning the gap. Germline assignment: CDR1 SGDLS and CDR2 YYNGEE. The CDR3 spans 12 residues. The CDR3 DNA is TGTGCCAGCAGCGTACCTACCTACGAGCAGTACTTC. Its protein product is CASSVPTYEQYF.

This clone has more than one count but fewer than ten. The CDR3 sequence: CASSDRDYEQYF. For the CDR3, the DNA is TGTGCCAGCTCTGACAGGGATTACGAGCAGTACTTC. V is TRBV11-3 and J is TRBJ2-7; 7 bases align to TRBD1. Trimming at V came to 8 bases and at J to 4 bases, leaving 5 bases not matched to a gene. This CDR3 is built from 12 residues. Germline lookup yields CDR1 SGHNT and CDR2 YENEEA.

The chain carries TRBV19 and TRBJ1-2; TRBD1 agrees at 7 bases. With V trimmed by 4 bases and J by 8 bases, 16 bases remained unmatched. The CDR3 length is 16 residues. Germline V gene data show CDR1 as LNHDA and CDR2 as SQIVND (reference sequence). The CDR3 reads CASSTTGLNVAGGYTF. The CDR3 DNA follows: TGTGCCAGTAGTACGACAGGGTTGAACGTTGCAGGCGGCTACACCTTC.

CDR3 coding DNA: TGTGCCAGCAGCTTAGAGCCCGGAGCGGGGGGCCGGGGGCAGTACTTC. Translated: CASSLEPGAGGRGQYF. The rearrangement links TRBV7-2 to TRBJ2-7; 9 bases align to TRBD2. V gave up 1 base and J gave up 9 bases; unmatched junction bases: 13. Germline CDR1 is SGHTA and CDR2 is FQGNSA. The CDR3 has 16 amino acids.

This rearrangement joins TRBV6-1 to TRBJ1-5, with 7 bases lining up with TRBD1. Germline V CDR1 and CDR2: MNHNS, SASEGT. V shed 2 bases, J shed 9 bases, and the junction held 7 bases outside the gene matches. This CDR3 has 14 residues. The chain's CDR3 is CASSETPTGRPQHF. CDR3 nucleotide sequence: TGTGCCAGCAGTGAAACCCCGACAGGGAGGCCCCAGCATTTT.

The CDR3 loop reads CAWRGLTSGGYYNEQFF. CDR3 sequence (DNA): TGTGCCTGGAGGGGACTGACTAGCGGGGGATACTACAATGAGCAGTTCTTC. The rearrangement joins TRBV30 to TRBJ2-1, with TRBD2 matching 12 bases. The germline V gene has CDR1 GTSNPN and CDR2 SVGIG (reference sequence). The CDR3 sequence is 17 residues long. J gave up 3 bases and V 3 bases, and 9 bases lay outside the gene matches.

This rearrangement joins TRBV4-2 to TRBJ1-5; 8 nucleotides agree with TRBD1. Per germline, CDR1 LGHNA and CDR2 YNFKEQ. The CDR3 totals 15 residues. The junction had 3 bases not matched to a gene; V was cut back by 3 bases and J by 2 bases. The CDR3 bases are TGTGCCAGCAGCCACACGGGACAGGGCAATCAGCCCCAGCATTTT. As protein: CASSHTGQGNQPQHF.

This chain joins TRBV13 and TRBJ2-3; 7 bases are a match to TRBD2. V was clipped by 4 bases and J by 1 base; unmatched bases: 5. Germline V gene lookup returns CDR1 PRHDT and CDR2 FYEKMQ (reference sequence). The CDR3 has 15 amino acids. The chain's CDR3 is CASSSEAGGTDTQYF. CDR3 coding DNA: TGTGCCAGCAGCTCCGAGGCGGGGGGCACAGATACGCAGTATTTT.

The chain has TRBV29-1 and TRBJ1-2; 8 bases agree with TRBD1. The CDR3 length is 12 residues. CDR1 is SQVTM, CDR2 ANQGSEA, per germline. V lost 7 bases, J lost 4 bases, and 5 bases stayed unmatched. In nucleotides, the CDR3 is TGCAGCGCCAACAGGGGGATCTATGGCTACACCTTC. It translates to CSANRGIYGYTF.

This rearrangement joins TRBV11-2 to TRBJ2-1; the match to TRBD2 covers 8 bases. The CDR3 length is 14 residues. Germline V lookup: CDR1 SGHAT, CDR2 FQNNGV. The junction had 4 bases not matched to a gene; V was cut back by 1 base and J by 8 bases. CDR3 sequence reads: CASSLAGGHHEQFF. DNA for the CDR3: TGTGCCAGCAGCTTAGCGGGGGGGCATCATGAGCAGTTCTTC. Looking up the rest from reference TRBV11-2 and TRBJ2-1 gives the full variable domain: EAGVAQSPRYKIIEKRQSVAFWCNPISGHATLYWYQQILGQGPKLLIQFQNNGVVDDSQLPKDRFSAERLKGVDSTLKIQPAKLEDSAVYLCASSLAGGHHEQFFGPGTRLTVL.

The chain uses TRBV20-1 and TRBJ2-7; no firm D call. The V and J ends lost 4 bases and 2 bases respectively, with 6 bases between them. CDR1 is DFQATT, CDR2 SNEGSKA, per germline (reference sequence). The CDR3 runs 11 residues. As DNA, the CDR3 is TGCAGTGCTAATCGGGCCTACGAGCAGTACTTC. Its protein is CSANRAYEQYF.

The CDR3 reads CSASYGYTF. DNA for the CDR3: TGCAGTGCCAGTTATGGCTACACCTTC. V gene TRBV20-1 combines with J gene TRBJ1-2; no firm D call. The V gene lost 6 bases and the J gene lost 5 bases, with 4 bases spanning the gap. The CDR3 is made up of 9 amino acids. Germline V lookup: CDR1 DFQATT, CDR2 SNEGSKA (reference sequence).

This chain's CDR3 is CASSGSFTGQETQYF. CDR3 bases: TGTGCCAGCAGCGGGAGCTTTACAGGGCAAGAGACCCAGTACTTC. The chain recombines TRBV5-6 with TRBJ2-5; the D gene is possibly TRBD1 (6 bases). The CDR3 runs 15 residues. Per the germline V gene, CDR1 is SGHDT and CDR2 is YYEEEE. Between the trimmed V and J ends, which lost 4 bases and 2 bases, there was a span of 15 bases.

The rearrangement joins TRBV29-1 to TRBJ1-1; a possible D gene is TRBD1 (5 bases). The CDR3 consists of 12 residues. The germline V gene encodes CDR1 SQVTM and CDR2 ANQGSEA. Trimming took 7 bases from V and 2 from J, leaving 11 bases between them. This CDR3 is CSGRGLNTEAFF. CDR3 bases: TGCAGCGGCCGGGGACTAAACACTGAAGCTTTCTTT.

The J gene is TRBJ2-7, the V gene TRBV4-1; 12 bases align to TRBD2. This CDR3 contains 15 residues. Unmatched junction bases numbered 4, after V lost 4 bases and J lost 3 bases. Germline V CDR1 and CDR2: MGHRA, YSYEKL. Written as DNA, the CDR3 is TGCGCCAGCAGCCTCCGGACTAGCGGGATCTACGAGCAGTACTTC. Translation: CASSLRTSGIYEQYF.

In its sample, this clone was seen a few times. CDR3 region: CASSPPPAGLAGGDGNEQFF. Written as DNA, the CDR3 is TGCGCCAGCAGCCCTCCCCCTGCCGGACTAGCGGGGGGGGATGGTAATGAGCAGTTCTTC. V and J are TRBV4-1 and TRBJ2-1, with 15 bases matching TRBD2. The CDR3 runs 20 residues. With V trimmed by 4 bases and J by 7 bases, 17 bases remained unmatched. Germline V lookup: CDR1 MGHRA, CDR2 YSYEKL.

The V gene is TRBV29-1, the J gene TRBJ1-2; 10 bases line up with TRBD1. The germline CDR1 and CDR2 sequences are SQVTM and ANQGSEA. The ends lost 8 bases at V and 0 bases at J; junction bases unmatched: 9. CDR3 length: 15 amino acids. This CDR3 is CSHNGDRGSNYGYTF. CDR3 nucleotides: TGCAGCCACAACGGGGACAGGGGTTCTAACTATGGCTACACCTTC.

The rearrangement uses TRBV2 and TRBJ2-5; 7 nucleotides line up with TRBD1. Germline V gene data show CDR1 as SNHLY and CDR2 as FYNNEI. V lost 4 bases and J lost 2; bases outside the gene matches: 10. The CDR3 contains 16 residues. CDR3 region: CASSGELGTEQETQYF. CDR3 DNA: TGTGCCAGCAGTGGCGAGCTCGGGACAGAGCAAGAGACCCAGTACTTC.